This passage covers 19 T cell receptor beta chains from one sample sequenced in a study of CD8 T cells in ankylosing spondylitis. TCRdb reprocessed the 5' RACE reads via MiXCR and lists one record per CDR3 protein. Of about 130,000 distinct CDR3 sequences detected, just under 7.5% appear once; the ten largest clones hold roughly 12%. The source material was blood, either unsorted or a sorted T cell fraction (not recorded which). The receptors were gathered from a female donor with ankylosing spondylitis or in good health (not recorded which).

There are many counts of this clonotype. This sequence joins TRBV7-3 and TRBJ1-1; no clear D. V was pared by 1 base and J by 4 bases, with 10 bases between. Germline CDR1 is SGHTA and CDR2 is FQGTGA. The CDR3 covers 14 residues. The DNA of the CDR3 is TGTGCCAGCAGCTTAATGCCTGGGAGCACTGAAGCTTTCTTT. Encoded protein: CASSLMPGSTEAFF.

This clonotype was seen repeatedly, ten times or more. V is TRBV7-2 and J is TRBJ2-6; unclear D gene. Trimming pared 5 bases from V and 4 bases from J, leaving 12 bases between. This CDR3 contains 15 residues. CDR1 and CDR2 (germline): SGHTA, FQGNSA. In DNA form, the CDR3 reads TGTGCCAGCAGCACCCGGTTGATGGGGGCCAACGTCCTGACTTTC. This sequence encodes CASSTRLMGANVLTF. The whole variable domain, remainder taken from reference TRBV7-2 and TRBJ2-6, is GAGVSQSPSNKVTEKGKDVELRCDPISGHTALYWYRQSLGQGLEFLIYFQGNSAPDKSGLPSDRFSAERTGGSVSTLTIQRTQQEDSAVYLCASSTRLMGANVLTFGAGSRLTVL.

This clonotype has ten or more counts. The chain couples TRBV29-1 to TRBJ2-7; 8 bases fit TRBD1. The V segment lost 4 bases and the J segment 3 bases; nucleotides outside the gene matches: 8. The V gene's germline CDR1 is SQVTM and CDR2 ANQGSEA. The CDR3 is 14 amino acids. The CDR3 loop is CSVATGGKGYEQYF. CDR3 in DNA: TGCAGCGTTGCTACAGGGGGGAAGGGCTACGAGCAGTACTTC.

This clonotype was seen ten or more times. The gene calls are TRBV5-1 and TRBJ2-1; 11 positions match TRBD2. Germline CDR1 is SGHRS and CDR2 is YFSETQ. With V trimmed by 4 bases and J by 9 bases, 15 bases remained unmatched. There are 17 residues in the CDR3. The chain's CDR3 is CASSPRLAGRVSSEQFF. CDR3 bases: TGCGCCAGCAGCCCCCGACTAGCGGGGCGGGTCTCGAGTGAGCAGTTCTTC.

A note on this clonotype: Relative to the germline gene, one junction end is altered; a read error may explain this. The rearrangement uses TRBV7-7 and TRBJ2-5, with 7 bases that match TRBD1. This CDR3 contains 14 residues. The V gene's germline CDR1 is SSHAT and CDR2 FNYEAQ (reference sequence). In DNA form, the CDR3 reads TGTGCTAGCAGCTCGGGACAGAGCCAAGAGACCCAGTACTTC. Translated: CASSSGQSQETQYF.

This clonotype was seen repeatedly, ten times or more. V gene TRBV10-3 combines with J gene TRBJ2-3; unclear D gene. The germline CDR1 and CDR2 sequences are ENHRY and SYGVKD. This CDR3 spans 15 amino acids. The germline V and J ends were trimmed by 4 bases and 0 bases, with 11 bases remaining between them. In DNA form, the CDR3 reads TGTGCCATCAGTGTGGGTACAACGAGCACAGATACGCAGTATTTT. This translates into CAISVGTTSTDTQYF.

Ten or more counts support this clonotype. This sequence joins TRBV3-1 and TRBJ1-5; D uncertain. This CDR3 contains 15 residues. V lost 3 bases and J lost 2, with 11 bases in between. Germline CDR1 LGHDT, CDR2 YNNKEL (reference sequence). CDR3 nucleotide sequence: TGTGCCAGCAGCCAGGGTGCTGAGGGCAATCAGCCCCAGCATTTT. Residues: CASSQGAEGNQPQHF.

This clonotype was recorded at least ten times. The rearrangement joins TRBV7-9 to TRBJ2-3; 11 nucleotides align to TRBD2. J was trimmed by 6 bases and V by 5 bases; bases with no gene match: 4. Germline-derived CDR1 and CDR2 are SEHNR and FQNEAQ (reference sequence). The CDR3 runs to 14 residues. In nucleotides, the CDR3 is TGTGCCAGCAGCGCCCGGACTAGCGGGGATACGCAGTATTTT. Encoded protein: CASSARTSGDTQYF. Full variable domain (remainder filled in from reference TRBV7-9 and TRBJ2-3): DTGVSQNPRHKITKRGQNVTFRCDPISEHNRLYWYRQTLGQGPEFLTYFQNEAQLEKSRLLSDRFSAERPKGSFSTLEIQRTEQGDSAMYLCASSARTSGDTQYFGPGTRLTVL.

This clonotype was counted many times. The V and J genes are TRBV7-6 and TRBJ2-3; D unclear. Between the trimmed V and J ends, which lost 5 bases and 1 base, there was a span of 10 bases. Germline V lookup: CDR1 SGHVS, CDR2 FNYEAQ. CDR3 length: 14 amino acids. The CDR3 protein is CASSLSYGTDTQYF. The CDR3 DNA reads TGTGCCAGCAGCCTCAGCTATGGCACAGATACGCAGTATTTT.

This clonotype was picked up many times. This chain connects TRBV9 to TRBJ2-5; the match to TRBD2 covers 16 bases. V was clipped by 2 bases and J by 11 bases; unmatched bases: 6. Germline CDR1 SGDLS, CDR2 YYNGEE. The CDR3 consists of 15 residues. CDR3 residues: CASSVEPGLAGGQYF. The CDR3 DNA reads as TGTGCCAGCAGCGTGGAACCGGGACTAGCGGGGGGGCAGTACTTC.

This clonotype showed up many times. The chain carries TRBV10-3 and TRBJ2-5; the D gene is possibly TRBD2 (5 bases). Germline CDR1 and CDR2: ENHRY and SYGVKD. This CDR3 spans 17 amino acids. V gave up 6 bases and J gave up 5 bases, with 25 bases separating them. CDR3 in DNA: TGTGCCATCAGCCCCGGGGTGAGCTCGTATCCTGCGGAGACCCAGTACTTC. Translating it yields CAISPGVSSYPAETQYF.

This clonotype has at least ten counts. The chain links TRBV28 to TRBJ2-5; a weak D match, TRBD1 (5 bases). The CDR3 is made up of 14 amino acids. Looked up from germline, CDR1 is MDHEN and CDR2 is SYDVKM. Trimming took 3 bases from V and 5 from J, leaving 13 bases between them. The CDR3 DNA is TGTGCCAGCAGTTTGTTTGGGGCAGGGGAGACCCAGTACTTC. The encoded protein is CASSLFGAGETQYF.

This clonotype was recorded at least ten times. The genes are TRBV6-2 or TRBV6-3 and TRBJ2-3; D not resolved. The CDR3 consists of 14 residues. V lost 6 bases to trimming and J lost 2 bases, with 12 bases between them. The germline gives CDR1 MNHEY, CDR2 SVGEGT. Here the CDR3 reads CASRTTILTDTQYF. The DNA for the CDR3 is TGTGCCAGCAGAACAACAATACTCACAGATACGCAGTATTTT.

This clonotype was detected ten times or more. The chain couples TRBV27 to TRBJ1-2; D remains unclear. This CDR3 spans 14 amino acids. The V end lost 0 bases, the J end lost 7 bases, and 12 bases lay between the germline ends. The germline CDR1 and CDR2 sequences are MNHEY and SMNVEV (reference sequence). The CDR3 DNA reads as TGTGCCAGCAGTTTATCCACCCTGACGGCTGGCTACACCTTC. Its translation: CASSLSTLTAGYTF.

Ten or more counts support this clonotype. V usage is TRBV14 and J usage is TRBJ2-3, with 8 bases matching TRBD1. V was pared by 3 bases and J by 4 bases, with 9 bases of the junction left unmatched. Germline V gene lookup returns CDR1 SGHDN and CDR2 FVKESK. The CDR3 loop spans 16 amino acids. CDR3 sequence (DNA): TGTGCCAGCAGCCACCGTGCAGGGGGCATTTCAGATACGCAGTATTTT. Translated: CASSHRAGGISDTQYF.

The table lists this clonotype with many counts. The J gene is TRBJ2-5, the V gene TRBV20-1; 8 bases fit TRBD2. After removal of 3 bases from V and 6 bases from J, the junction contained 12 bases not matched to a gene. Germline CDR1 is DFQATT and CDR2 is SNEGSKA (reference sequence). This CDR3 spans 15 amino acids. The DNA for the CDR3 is TGCAGTGCTAGTCCCCCGAGCGGGGGACGGAAGACCCAGTACTTC. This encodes CSASPPSGGRKTQYF.

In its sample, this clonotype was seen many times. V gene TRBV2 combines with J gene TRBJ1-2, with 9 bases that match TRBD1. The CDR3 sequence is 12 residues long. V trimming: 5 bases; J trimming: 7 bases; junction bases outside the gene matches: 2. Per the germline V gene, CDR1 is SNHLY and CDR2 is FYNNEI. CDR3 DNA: TGTGCCAGCAGTACAGGGGGCTTTGGCTACACCTTC. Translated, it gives CASSTGGFGYTF.

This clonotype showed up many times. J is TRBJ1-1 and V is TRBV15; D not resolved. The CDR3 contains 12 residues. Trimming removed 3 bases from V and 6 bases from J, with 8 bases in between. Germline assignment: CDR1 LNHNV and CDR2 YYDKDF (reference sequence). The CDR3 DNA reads TGTGCCACCAGCAGGAGAAGTTCTGAAGCTTTCTTT. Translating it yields CATSRRSSEAFF.

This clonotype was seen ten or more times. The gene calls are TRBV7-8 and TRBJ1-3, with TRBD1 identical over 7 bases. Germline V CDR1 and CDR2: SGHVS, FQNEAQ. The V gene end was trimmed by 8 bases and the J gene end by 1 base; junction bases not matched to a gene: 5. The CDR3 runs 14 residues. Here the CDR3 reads CASRRQGSGNTIYF. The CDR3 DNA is TGTGCCAGCCGTCGACAGGGATCTGGAAACACCATATATTTT. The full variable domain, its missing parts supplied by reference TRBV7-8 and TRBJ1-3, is GAGVSQSPRYKVAKRGQDVALRCDPISGHVSLFWYQQALGQGPEFLTYFQNEAQLDKSGLPSDRFFAERPEGSVSTLKIQRTQQEDSAVYLCASRRQGSGNTIYFGEGSWLTVV.